The entry below describes one T cell receptor beta chain. The antigen remains unidentified. The data were taken from a study of shared clonotypes between healthy human individuals. Study-wide results and caveats: It was the non-shared clonotypes that had lower generation probabilities than clonotypes shared by all four donors.

Selected positively for CCR7 and CD45RO-negative, naive CD8 cells excluded terminally differentiated effector memory CD45RA+ cells. CDR1 is SGHVS, CDR2 FNYEAQ, per germline. The CDR3 is made up of 15 amino acids. V lost 3 bases and J lost 3; bases outside the gene matches: 6. Deep-level assay runs were performed. Original methodology: For the immunoSEQ data, sequences were junction-only without quality scores, so filtering differed. TCRdb keeps only in-frame clones here, not all; method: immunoSEQ multiplex PCR. Clonal size and the V and J genes are those of that table, whereas D and trimming came from the DNA. The data show approximately 600,000 clones, 85% to 95% seen once.

The sequenced material came from naive CD8+ T cells sorted from blood. This receptor was identified in a woman aged 30 to 39 in good health. This sequence joins TRBV7-6 and TRBJ2-7; 9 positions agree with TRBD1. The CDR3 nucleotides are TGTGCCAGCAGCTTCAGACAGGGGGGGATCTACGAGCAGTACTTC. It encodes CASSFRQGGIYEQYF.